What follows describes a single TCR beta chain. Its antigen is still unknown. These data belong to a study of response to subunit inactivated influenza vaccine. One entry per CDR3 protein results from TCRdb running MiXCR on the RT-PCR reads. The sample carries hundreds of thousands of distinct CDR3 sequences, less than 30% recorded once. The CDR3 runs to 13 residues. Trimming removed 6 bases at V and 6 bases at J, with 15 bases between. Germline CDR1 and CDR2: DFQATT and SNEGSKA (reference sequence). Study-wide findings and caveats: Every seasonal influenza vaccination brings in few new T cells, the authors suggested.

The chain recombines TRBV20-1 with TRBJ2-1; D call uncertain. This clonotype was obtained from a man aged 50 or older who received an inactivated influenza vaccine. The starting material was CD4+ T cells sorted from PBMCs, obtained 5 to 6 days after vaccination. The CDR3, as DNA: TGCAGTGCGAAGGACCCGCAGGTCAATGAGCAGTTCTTC. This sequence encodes CSAKDPQVNEQFF.